The clone carrying this T cell receptor beta chain came up many times. TCRdb recomputed calls from the 5' RACE reads with MiXCR, one row per CDR3 protein. This table holds 300,000 or so distinct CDR3 sequences, around 15% found once. V was cut by 0 bases and J by 6 bases, with 7 bases left in between. Germline CDR1 and CDR2: SGHRS and YFSETQ. CDR3 length: 13 residues. This specimen comes from a study of T-cell memory formation after mild COVID-19. Sequencing used PBMCs or a T cell subset sorted from them (not recorded which). The source of this sequence is a man aged 18-30 years who had mild COVID-19 (a few samples of this study predate the infection). Cell type and time point are not known. This rearrangement joins TRBV5-1 to TRBJ2-1, with D maybe TRBD2 (6 bases). CDR3 sequence: CASSLGSGNEQFF. CDR3 bases: TGCGCCAGCAGCTTGGGTAGCGGCAATGAGCAGTTCTTC.